What follows are 14 T cell receptor beta chains derived from one specimen sequenced in a study of CD8 T cells in ankylosing spondylitis. Via MiXCR, TCRdb re-called the 5' RACE reads, giving one row per CDR3 protein. The sample has tens of thousands of distinct CDR3 sequences; over 5.5% are singletons. The specimen was blood, either unsorted or a sorted T cell fraction (not recorded which). Source of these receptors: a male donor with ankylosing spondylitis or in good health (not recorded which).

This clonotype was counted at least ten times. The chain joins TRBV24-1 to TRBJ2-2; D remains unclear. CDR1 and CDR2 (germline): KGHDR, SFDVKD. Trimming pared 5 bases from V and 3 bases from J, leaving 6 bases between. This CDR3 comprises 13 residues. CDR3 bases: TGTGCCACCAGTGTCGGCTACACCGGGGAGCTGTTTTTT. Translated: CATSVGYTGELFF.

This clonotype came up many times. V gene TRBV18 combines with J gene TRBJ2-5; D remains unclear. CDR1 and CDR2 (germline): KGHSH, LQKENI. With 3 bases removed from V and 2 bases from J, the gap between germline ends came to 4 bases. This CDR3 region has 12 residues. CDR3 loop: CASSPKQETQYF. The CDR3 region has the DNA TGTGCCAGCTCACCCAAGCAAGAGACCCAGTACTTC.

This clonotype has a count of ten or more. V and J are TRBV11-2 and TRBJ2-4, with 7 bases that match TRBD2. The CDR3 has 18 residues. Trimming removed 1 base from V and 1 base from J; junction bases left unmatched: 10. The V gene's germline CDR1 is SGHAT and CDR2 FQNNGV. CDR3: CASSLVGGVGSAKNIQYF. The CDR3 nucleotides read TGTGCCAGCAGCTTAGTGGGGGGGGTCGGTTCTGCCAAAAACATTCAGTACTTC.

This clonotype was counted many times. The genes are TRBV4-2 and TRBJ2-2; D may be TRBD2 (5 bases). The V and J ends lost 0 bases and 7 bases respectively, with 15 bases between them. This CDR3 contains 16 residues. Germline V gene data show CDR1 as LGHNA and CDR2 as YNFKEQ. CDR3 residues: CASSQDRRRAVGELFF. The CDR3 region has the DNA TGTGCCAGCAGCCAAGACCGGAGGCGAGCAGTCGGGGAGCTGTTTTTT.

This clonotype showed up many times. The V and J genes are TRBV20-1 and TRBJ2-3; 7 nucleotides align to TRBD2. Trimming cost V 3 bases and J 0 bases; bases outside gene matches: 9. In germline, CDR1 is DFQATT, CDR2 SNEGSKA (reference sequence). The CDR3 contains 16 residues. Here the CDR3 DNA reads TGCAGTGCTAGTAATAGCGGGCGGACTAGCACAGATACGCAGTATTTT. This translates into CSASNSGRTSTDTQYF.

Regarding this clonotype: A read error may produce the germline difference seen at one junction end. The chain couples TRBV20-1 to TRBJ2-7; 7 bases agree with TRBD2. CDR1 and CDR2 (germline): DFQATT, SNEGSKA (reference sequence). The CDR3 extends over 15 amino acids. The CDR3 coding sequence is TGCAGTGCTAGGGCCCTAGCGGCTCCGTCCTACGCGCAGTACTTC. This gives the protein CSARALAAPSYAQYF.

The sample holds many counts of this clonotype. The CDR3 spells CASSSRGYTEAFF. The CDR3, as DNA: TGTGCCAGCAGCTCCAGGGGCTACACTGAAGCTTTCTTT. The rearrangement links TRBV7-6 to TRBJ1-1; possibly TRBD1 for D (6 bases). V was cut by 4 bases and J by 3 bases, with 9 bases left in between. From germline, CDR1 is SGHVS and CDR2 FNYEAQ. CDR3 size: 13 residues.

This clonotype showed up many times. The chain combines TRBV13 with TRBJ2-1; 8 bases match TRBD2. The CDR3 length is 18 residues. Trimming took 0 bases from V and 7 from J; bases not matched to a gene: 14. Germline V gene lookup returns CDR1 PRHDT and CDR2 FYEKMQ (reference sequence). CDR3 residues: CASSLGLLSSGSRNEQFF. The CDR3 bases are TGTGCCAGCAGCTTAGGCCTATTATCGAGCGGGAGTCGGAATGAGCAGTTCTTC.

In its sample, this clonotype was seen many times. This chain links TRBV5-1 with TRBJ2-7; 7 nucleotides agree with TRBD2. Germline V lookup: CDR1 SGHRS, CDR2 YFSETQ. The length of the CDR3 is 17 residues. V lost 0 bases and J lost 2; bases outside the gene matches: 11. CDR3 sequence reads: CASSLAPFRGGAYEQYF. DNA for the CDR3: TGCGCCAGCAGCTTGGCCCCATTCCGGGGAGGGGCCTACGAGCAGTACTTC.

This clonotype was seen at least ten times. V usage is TRBV18 and J usage is TRBJ1-1; D may be TRBD1 (6 bases). This CDR3 comprises 15 residues. Looked up from germline, CDR1 is KGHSH and CDR2 is LQKENI. The V end was cut by 4 bases, the J end by 3 bases, with 15 bases between. CDR3 in DNA: TGTGCCAGCTCACTCGGGACACAGGGATACACTGAAGCTTTCTTT. It translates to CASSLGTQGYTEAFF.

This clonotype is termed medium-sized. The chain employs TRBV5-1 and TRBJ1-1; 7 bases are a match to TRBD1. Germline V gene lookup returns CDR1 SGHRS and CDR2 YFSETQ. The V gene end was trimmed by 3 bases and the J gene end by 0 bases; junction bases not matched to a gene: 5. The CDR3 has 15 amino acids. The CDR3 DNA reads TGCGCCAGCAGCTCATCAGACAGGGTGAACACTGAAGCTTTCTTT. Protein sequence: CASSSSDRVNTEAFF.

This clonotype was recorded many times. The chain couples TRBV5-1 to TRBJ2-1; perhaps TRBD1 as D (5 bases). Germline V gives CDR1 SGHRS, CDR2 YFSETQ. The CDR3 has 15 residues. V lost 2 bases, J lost 6 bases, and 15 bases lay in between. CDR3 sequence reads: CASSFLGAATNEQFF. CDR3 DNA sequence: TGCGCCAGCAGCTTCCTAGGGGCCGCGACCAATGAGCAGTTCTTC.

This clonotype was picked up many times. This CDR3 is CASSFLKDRVGNEQFF. DNA for the CDR3: TGTGCCAGCAGCTTCCTGAAGGACAGGGTAGGCAATGAGCAGTTCTTC. This chain joins TRBV5-4 and TRBJ2-1; 8 bases map to TRBD1. Germline V gives CDR1 SGHNT, CDR2 YYREEE (reference sequence). The CDR3 extends over 16 amino acids. V lost 2 bases to trimming and J lost 6 bases; unmatched junction nucleotides: 10.

The table lists this clonotype with many counts. J is TRBJ2-6 and V is TRBV18; D uncertain. CDR3 length: 18 amino acids. CDR1 and CDR2 from the germline V gene are KGHSH and LQKENI. Between the trimmed V and J ends, which lost 2 bases and 0 bases, there was a span of 14 bases. In DNA form, the CDR3 reads TGTGCCAGCTCACCAGAGTCCCCGGCAGTCTCTGGGGCCAACGTCCTGACTTTC. This codes for CASSPESPAVSGANVLTF.